This T cell receptor (beta chain) was identified in a study of T cell responses to AZD1222 COVID-19 vaccine. Study summary: Second-dose intervals of approximately 4 or approximately 12 weeks were pooled.

Produced via immunoSEQ multiplex PCR; TCRdb's table is partial and in-frame only. The data contain some 120,000 clones, 80% to 90% of them singletons. This clone has only a few counts. What it binds is not known. This CDR3 is 11 amino acids long. V was pared by 0 bases and J by 7 bases, with 1 base between. The germline CDR1 and CDR2 sequences are MNHEY and SVGAGI. Study conclusions and caveats: An increase in Spike-specific TCR breadth and depth was observed after two AZD1222 doses. Clonal diversity was possibly underestimated; the donors were predominantly white British and more often female.

The chain carries TRBV6-5 and TRBJ1-3; D unclear. This material consisted of peripheral blood, taken on day 0 of AZD1222 vaccination. This TCR was recovered from an adult in good health. In nucleotides, the CDR3 is TGTGCCAGCAGTTACTCGAACACCATATATTTT. Translating it yields CASSYSNTIYF.